What follows are 18 T cell receptor beta chains derived from one specimen sequenced in a study of T cells in Graves' hyperthyroidism and ophthalmopathy. There were TCR beta CDR3 regions amplified from RNA transcripts. When the TCR CDR3 underwent first-round RT-PCR, the HTBI primer set was used. TCRdb fed the multiplex PCR reads into MiXCR, producing one record per CDR3 protein. The data show around 700,000 distinct CDR3 sequences, approximately 36% seen once. Sequencing used blood. These TCRs come from a middle-aged woman with Graves' hyperthyroidism.

This clonotype was recorded at least ten times. This chain uses TRBV9 with TRBJ1-1; possible D gene TRBD1, 6 bases. The CDR3 has 15 amino acids. V lost 3 bases to trimming and J lost 4 bases, with 16 bases between them. CDR1 is SGDLS and CDR2 is YYNGEE in the germline V gene. CDR3 region: CASSARGEASTEAFF. The DNA for the CDR3 is TGTGCCAGCAGCGCGAGGGGGGAGGCGAGCACTGAAGCTTTCTTT.

The chain carries TRBV5-1 and TRBJ1-5, with a possible D match to TRBD1 (6 bases). Germline CDR1 SGHRS, CDR2 YFSETQ. The V end was cut by 0 bases, the J end by 12 bases, with 13 bases between. The CDR3 length is 13 residues. The CDR3 bases are TGCGCCAGCAGCTTGGGGGGGGGCGCGAACCAGCATTTT. Translating gives CASSLGGGANQHF. The whole variable domain, filled in from reference TRBV5-1 and TRBJ1-5, reads KAGVTQTPRYLIKTRGQQVTLSCSPISGHRSVSWYQQTPGQGLQFLFEYFSETQRNKGNFPGRFSGRQFSNSRSEMNVSTLELGDSALYLCASSLGGGANQHFGDGTRLSIL.

The chain has TRBV20-1 and TRBJ2-5; 9 bases are shared with TRBD1. The CDR3 sequence is 13 residues long. Germline-derived CDR1 and CDR2 are DFQATT and SNEGSKA (reference sequence). Germline trimming cut 6 bases from V and 1 base from J; bases unmatched to any gene: 3. This CDR3 reads CSARDRAQETQYF. CDR3 coding DNA: TGCAGTGCAAGGGACAGGGCCCAAGAGACCCAGTACTTC.

The J gene is TRBJ2-5, the V gene TRBV19; 12 bases are a match to TRBD2. This CDR3 spans 16 amino acids. The trim removed 7 bases at V and 4 bases at J, leaving 10 bases unmatched. CDR1 LNHDA and CDR2 SQIVND come from the germline V gene (reference sequence). The CDR3 spells CASTPSAGLAGETQYF. CDR3 bases: TGTGCCAGTACCCCAAGTGCGGGACTAGCGGGAGAGACCCAGTACTTC.

This clonotype was counted only a few times. CDR3 DNA sequence: TGCGCCAGCAGCCGGGTCTACGGCGGCCGCTCTGGAAACACCATATATTTT. It is translated as CASSRVYGGRSGNTIYF. This chain uses TRBV4-1 with TRBJ1-3; D remains ambiguous. The CDR3 has 17 amino acids. Germline V gene lookup returns CDR1 MGHRA and CDR2 YSYEKL. V lost 4 bases and J 0 bases, leaving 16 bases between the germline ends.

The CDR3 DNA is TGTGCCAGCAGTCGACAGGGACGGGGTAGCAATCAGCCCCAGCATTTT. It yields the protein CASSRQGRGSNQPQHF. The V gene is TRBV2, the J gene TRBJ1-5; 7 bases line up with TRBD1. Germline-derived CDR1 and CDR2 are SNHLY and FYNNEI. After removal of 5 bases from V and 0 bases from J, the junction contained 7 bases not matched to a gene. The CDR3 loop spans 16 amino acids.

A word on this clonotype: This may stem from a read error, because a much larger clone lies one nucleotide away. V usage is TRBV10-1 and J usage is TRBJ1-2; the match to TRBD1 covers 12 bases. Germline CDR1 is WNHNN and CDR2 is SYGVQD (reference sequence). The CDR3 totals 13 residues. The ends lost 11 bases at V and 6 bases at J; junction bases unmatched: 7. CDR3 in DNA: TGCGCCCCCCAGGGACAGGGGGCCCATGGCTACACCTTC. Its translation: CAPQGQGAHGYTF.

This clonotype was found many times. This chain uses TRBV4-3 with TRBJ1-2; TRBD1 matches at 8 bases. The trim removed 5 bases at V and 7 bases at J, leaving 9 bases unmatched. CDR1 is LGHNA, CDR2 YSLEER, per germline. The length of the CDR3 is 14 residues. The CDR3 DNA is TGCGCCAGCAGCGTCACGGACAGGGCAAGTGGCTACACCTTC. Protein: CASSVTDRASGYTF.

This clonotype was seen repeatedly, ten times or more. This chain joins TRBV10-3 and TRBJ1-6; D may be TRBD1 (6 bases). This CDR3 comprises 14 residues. V was shortened by 7 bases and J by 7 bases, with 14 bases between the two germline ends. Looked up from germline, CDR1 is ENHRY and CDR2 is SYGVKD. CDR3 sequence: CAITPGVGNSPLHF. The CDR3 nucleotides are TGTGCCATCACGCCAGGGGTGGGGAATTCACCCCTCCACTTT.

Points on this clonotype: The junction does not match germline at one end; this may be a read error. This chain connects TRBV2 to TRBJ1-4; D unclear. CDR1 is SNHLY and CDR2 is FYNNEI in the germline V gene. This CDR3 is 8 amino acids long. CDR3 sequence: CASSEWVW. As DNA, the CDR3 is TGTGCCAGCAGTGAATGGGTGTGG.

This clonotype occurred once. The CDR3 reads CASSVLQAGDTGELFF. CDR3 coding DNA: TGTGCCAGCAGTGTCCTTCAAGCGGGAGACACCGGGGAGCTGTTTTTT. The chain uses TRBV25-1 and TRBJ2-2; 8 positions agree with TRBD2. V lost 4 bases to trimming and J lost 3 bases; unmatched junction nucleotides: 7. The CDR3 is 16 residues long. CDR1 MGHDK and CDR2 SYGVNS come from the germline V gene.

This chain uses TRBV7-2 with TRBJ2-3; D is ambiguous. This CDR3 has 14 amino acids. V was trimmed by 1 base and J by 1 base, leaving 6 bases between them. Germline-derived CDR1 and CDR2 are SGHTA and FQGNSA. This CDR3 is CASSLVPGTDTQYF. CDR3 DNA: TGTGCCAGCAGCTTAGTTCCAGGCACAGATACGCAGTATTTT.

J is TRBJ1-2 and V is TRBV7-2, with TRBD1 as a possible D gene (6 bases). This CDR3 contains 15 residues. CDR1 SGHTA and CDR2 FQGNSA come from the germline V gene. V was shortened by 6 bases and J by 4 bases, with 18 bases between the two germline ends. The DNA of the CDR3 is TGTGCCAGCAGTTCACCTGGACAGCAAGGCTATGGCTACACCTTC. It encodes CASSSPGQQGYGYTF.

To note about this clonotype: At one end the junction does not follow the germline gene, possibly because of a read error. The chain couples TRBV13 to TRBJ2-7; D remains unclear. Germline CDR1 PRHDT, CDR2 FYEKMQ (reference sequence). The CDR3 is made up of 13 amino acids. The CDR3 loop is CASSQVVNDEQYF. CDR3 nucleotide sequence: TGCGCCAGCAGCCAAGTTGTGAACGACGAGCAGTACTTC.

This clonotype was observed at least ten times. This chain uses TRBV7-9 with TRBJ1-1, with unresolved D. The CDR3 spans 14 residues. Germline lookup yields CDR1 SEHNR and CDR2 FQNEAQ (reference sequence). Trimming took 5 bases from V and 2 from J, leaving 12 bases between them. CDR3 protein: CASSLQAFNTEAFF. DNA of the CDR3: TGTGCCAGCAGCCTCCAAGCCTTTAACACTGAAGCTTTCTTT. The full variable domain, its missing parts supplied by reference TRBV7-9 and TRBJ1-1, is DTGVSQNPRHKITKRGQNVTFRCDPISEHNRLYWYRQTLGQGPEFLTYFQNEAQLEKSRLLSDRFSAERPKGSFSTLEIQRTEQGDSAMYLCASSLQAFNTEAFFGQGTRLTVV.

Only a few counts were recorded for this clonotype. The rearrangement uses TRBV4-3 and TRBJ2-5, with TRBD2 identical over 10 bases. The CDR3 is 17 residues long. CDR1 is LGHNA, CDR2 YSLEER, per germline. After removal of 1 base from V and 5 bases from J, the junction contained 10 bases not matched to a gene. The DNA of the CDR3 is TGCGCCAGCAGCCAAGGTTCCGAGCGGGGGGGCCGGGAGACCCAGTACTTC. It specifies CASSQGSERGGRETQYF.

Many counts were recorded for this clonotype. V and J are TRBV9 and TRBJ2-5; TRBD1 or TRBD2 may be the D gene (5 bases each). This CDR3 has 14 residues. Looked up from germline, CDR1 is SGDLS and CDR2 is YYNGEE. V was clipped by 3 bases and J by 2 bases, with 11 bases between them. CDR3: CASSDTRTQETQYF. The CDR3 bases are TGTGCCAGCAGCGACACTAGGACACAAGAGACCCAGTACTTC.

This clonotype was found once. The V and J genes are TRBV10-3 and TRBJ2-7; either TRBD1 or TRBD2 may supply D (5 bases each). The length of the CDR3 is 13 residues. The ends were cut back, 11 bases at V and 2 bases at J, with 16 bases in the middle. Per the germline V gene, CDR1 is ENHRY and CDR2 is SYGVKD. Here the CDR3 DNA reads TGTGCCGCCGGGACGGGGACGGCCTACGAGCAGTACTTC. Translation: CAAGTGTAYEQYF.